Listed below are T cell receptor beta chains from one sample, sequenced in a study of T cell clonotyping in hematopoietic cell transplantation. Only in-frame clones appear in the TCRdb table, and some are missing; sequencing was by immunoSEQ multiplex PCR. The sample holds several thousand clones, 75% to 80% seen once. The specimen was PBMCs, collected 180 days after allogeneic stem cell transplant. The receptor set was obtained from a male patient between 35 and 55 years old who had an allogeneic stem cell transplant from a related donor, so the T cells may come from the graft donor. Some clones in this sample may be carry-over from other donors' samples. The conserved cysteine and the conserved F or W are not part of the CDR3 here.

v_call cdr3_aa
TRBV7-2 ASSLGGMVTEAF
TRBV5-4 ASSFRGMAYGYT
TRBV4-1 ASSHTSGGAGEQF
TRBV18 ASSPFPTGTQETQY
TRBV27 ASSPTSGEAYEQY
TRBV5-1 ASSFEGNTEAF
TRBV5-5 ASSLGGGAKNIQY
TRBV9 ASSVGIQGAYTEAF
TRBV7-8 ASSLEPGRNTEAF
TRBV4-2 ASSQEGEGRVQY
TRBV12-5 ASGRDRLRMY
TRBV5-1 ASSLTMDTEAF
TRBV7-2 ASSLSWERGYGYT
TRBV7-2 ASSLAGTDSTYEQY
TRBV27 ASSWGAEGQPQH
TRBV19 ASSPRTGTEAF
TRBV18 ASSPPSEDTQY
TRBV10-3 AISEVSSGGADTQY
TRBV4-1 ASSQQGSGGEETQY
TRBV19 ASSTRTGGSPGYT
TRBV10-2 ASRLAGGRGTGELF
TRBV15 ATSRKGGHYEQY
TRBV7-3 ASSLGGGAYEQY
TRBV7-8 ASSSTGSGANVLT
TRBV19 ASSPTRDSNYGYT
TRBV6-5 ASRTTGLGTEAF
TRBV30 AQTDRETQY
TRBV7-6 ASSLLIPTRGRYNEQF
TRBV7-9 ASSLNPNTGELF
TRBV4-2 ASSHEQGAVYGYT
TRBV30 AWYLNTEAF
TRBV11-1 ASSLYGTGGAYGYT
TRBV7-8 ASSSQGYEQY
TRBV7-7 ASSLSLGGPLH
TRBV28 ASSYRTAYNEQF
TRBV14 ASSTSGANVLT
TRBV5-5 ASSPGAGMNTEAF
TRBV27 ASHPGQGAYGNQPQH
TRBV7-9 ASSVPAAGQGGYT
TRBV30 AWDFGSSTDTQY
TRBV7-2 ASSTGGLNAGTEAF
TRBV7-8 ASSLGFTEAF
TRBV5-4 ASSFLEYGYT
TRBV6-6 ASNTGGGTEAF
TRBV5-1 ASARLAGVEQY
TRBV5-1 ASSGVDRGSYEQY
TRBV30 AWSVWGGTEAF
TRBV9 ASSARQGAAANEKLF
TRBV7-2 ASSLVGTGTSPLH